Presented here are 16 T cell receptor beta chains from one specimen sequenced in a study of OX40 agonist ivuxolimab in advanced cancers. Clones were read by immunoSEQ multiplex PCR, and TCRdb kept only the in-frame ones, dropping some. The profile covers roughly 76,000 clones, with around 90% appearing a single time and under 10% taken by the ten largest. The source material was CD4+ or CD8+ T cells sorted from blood, sampled in a trial of the OX40 agonist ivuxolimab. These receptors were collected from an adult with an advanced solid tumor such as melanoma, head and neck, liver or kidney cancer.

As DNA, the CDR3 is TGTGCCAGCAGCTTTGACCGCGCCACCAATGAGCAGTTCTTC. It translates to CASSFDRATNEQFF. The chain employs TRBV11-2 and TRBJ2-1, with D uncertain. From germline, CDR1 is SGHAT and CDR2 FQNNGV. The CDR3 is made up of 14 amino acids. The ends were cut back, 3 bases at V and 6 bases at J, with 12 bases in the middle.

CDR3 sequence: CASSPSLHTGELFF. DNA for the CDR3: TGTGCCAGCAGCCCCAGCCTCCACACCGGGGAGCTGTTTTTT. The chain combines TRBV7-2 with TRBJ2-2; D ambiguous. V was cut by 5 bases and J by 3 bases, with 10 bases left in between. CDR3 length equals 14 residues. Germline CDR1 is SGHTA and CDR2 is FQGNSA. The full variable domain, in which reference TRBV7-2 and TRBJ2-2 provide the parts outside the CDR3, is GAGVSQSPSNKVTEKGKDVELRCDPISGHTALYWYRQSLGQGLEFLIYFQGNSAPDKSGLPSDRFSAERTGGSVSTLTIQRTQQEDSAVYLCASSPSLHTGELFFGEGSRLTVL.

This clone came up once. The chain employs TRBV4-3 and TRBJ2-3; maybe TRBD1 (6 bases). Germline V gene data show CDR1 as LGHNA and CDR2 as YSLEER. The CDR3 is 13 residues long. With 3 bases removed from V and 5 bases from J, the gap between germline ends came to 9 bases. The CDR3 loop reads CASSHVRGDTQYF. In nucleotides, the CDR3 is TGCGCCAGCAGCCATGTCAGGGGAGATACGCAGTATTTT.

The CDR3 region has the DNA TGTGCCAGCAGTCTAACCATGGGGGCCGGGGAGCAGTACTTC. The encoded protein is CASSLTMGAGEQYF. The V gene is TRBV27, the J gene TRBJ2-7, with D possibly matching TRBD1 (6 bases). The V end was cut by 5 bases, the J end by 7 bases, with 18 bases between. Germline-derived CDR1 and CDR2 are MNHEY and SMNVEV (reference sequence). CDR3 length: 14 amino acids.

This chain links TRBV5-4 with TRBJ2-5; possible D gene TRBD1, 6 bases. The CDR3 length is 17 residues. Germline values: CDR1 SGHNT, CDR2 YYREEE (reference sequence). Trimming shortened V by 4 bases and J by 4 bases, and 23 bases separated the two germline ends. The CDR3 reads CASSHPLDTGTGETQYF. The CDR3 bases are TGTGCCAGCAGCCACCCGCTTGATACAGGGACGGGAGAGACCCAGTACTTC.

The genes are TRBV2 and TRBJ1-4, with 8 bases matching TRBD1. Germline CDR1 SNHLY, CDR2 FYNNEI. This CDR3 is built from 15 residues. Trimming removed 6 bases from V and 4 bases from J; junction bases left unmatched: 7. CDR3 sequence (DNA): TGTGCCAGCAGGGACAGGGTGGATGGTAATGAAAAACTGTTTTTT. It yields the protein CASRDRVDGNEKLFF.

The chain has TRBV5-8 and TRBJ1-3; D perhaps matches TRBD1 (6 bases). The CDR3 has 15 residues. V lost 3 bases, J lost 0 bases, and 10 bases lay in between. Germline V gene lookup returns CDR1 SGHTS and CDR2 YDEGEE. This CDR3 reads CASSSGQISGNTIYF. The CDR3 nucleotides are TGTGCCAGCAGCTCCGGACAGATCTCTGGAAACACCATATATTTT.

The J gene is TRBJ2-7, the V gene TRBV19, with TRBD1 identical over 7 bases. Germline-derived CDR1 and CDR2 are LNHDA and SQIVND (reference sequence). The CDR3 has 12 amino acids. The ends lost 8 bases at V and 1 base at J; junction bases unmatched: 2. The CDR3 nucleotides are TGTGCCAGTGCCAGGGGGTCCTACGAGCAGTACTTC. Translated, it gives CASARGSYEQYF. Full variable domain (rest looked up from reference TRBV19 and TRBJ2-7): DGGITQSPKYLFRKEGQNVTLSCEQNLNHDAMYWYRQDPGQGLRLIYYSQIVNDFQKGDIAEGYSVSREKKESFPLTVTSAQKNPTAFYLCASARGSYEQYFGPGTRLTVT.

This clone was detected only a few times. The V call is TRBV23-1, the J call TRBJ1-2; 10 nucleotides align to TRBD1. TRBV23-1 has ORF status, its function being uncertain. This CDR3 region has 17 residues. With 4 bases clipped from V and 7 bases from J, the junction kept 15 bases outside the gene matches. The DNA for the CDR3 is TGCGCCAGCAGTCCTGGGACAGGGGAGGGGTCGCGATCTGGCTACACCTTC. Its translation is CASSPGTGEGSRSGYTF.

The V gene is TRBV13, the J gene TRBJ2-1; 8 nucleotides match TRBD2. Germline V gene lookup returns CDR1 PRHDT and CDR2 FYEKMQ (reference sequence). V was pared by 5 bases and J by 7 bases, with 10 bases of the junction left unmatched. This CDR3 is 15 amino acids long. The CDR3: CASSQLGGLVNEQFF. CDR3 in DNA: TGTGCCAGCAGCCAACTTGGGGGACTAGTGAATGAGCAGTTCTTC.

DNA for the CDR3: TGTGCCAGCAGTTTAGGTACAAACCAAGAGACCCAGTACTTC. This gives the protein CASSLGTNQETQYF. The rearrangement links TRBV27 to TRBJ2-5; D is uncertain. This CDR3 contains 14 residues. Germline loops: CDR1 MNHEY, CDR2 SMNVEV (reference sequence). Deletions cut 2 bases from V and 0 bases from J, with 7 bases between.

CDR3 bases: TGTGCCAGTAGTATGTCTGGACGGCGCTACGAGCAGTACTTC. It yields the protein CASSMSGRRYEQYF. The chain combines TRBV19 with TRBJ2-7; D unresolved. V was pared by 3 bases and J by 3 bases, with 12 bases between. The length of the CDR3 is 14 residues. The germline CDR1 and CDR2 sequences are LNHDA and SQIVND (reference sequence).

This chain uses TRBV15 with TRBJ2-7, with D unresolved. Deletions cut 0 bases from V and 5 bases from J, with 11 bases between. Germline assignment: CDR1 LNHNV and CDR2 YYDKDF (reference sequence). This CDR3 is built from 14 residues. In DNA, the CDR3 is TGTGCCACCAGCAGAGATAACAGTGCCCACGAGCAGTACTTC. Amino acids: CATSRDNSAHEQYF.

The chain links TRBV2 to TRBJ2-4; no firm D call. The CDR3 sequence is 12 residues long. Germline loops: CDR1 SNHLY, CDR2 FYNNEI. V lost 3 bases and J 8 bases, leaving 8 bases between the germline ends. The DNA for the CDR3 is TGTGCCAGCAGTGACGGTTCGGACATTCAGTACTTC. Protein: CASSDGSDIQYF.

This clone was seen once. The chain recombines TRBV9 with TRBJ2-3; 7 positions match TRBD1. The CDR3 has 15 residues. The germline V gene has CDR1 SGDLS and CDR2 YYNGEE. The V gene end was trimmed by 3 bases and the J gene end by 5 bases; junction bases not matched to a gene: 9. In DNA, the CDR3 is TGTGCCAGCAGCGGGGACAGAGGTATTGGAGATACGCAGTATTTT. Residues: CASSGDRGIGDTQYF.

The chain links TRBV7-9 to TRBJ2-2; no clear D. CDR3 length: 13 amino acids. Germline V gene data show CDR1 as SEHNR and CDR2 as FQNEAQ (reference sequence). V was cut by 8 bases and J by 7 bases, with 14 bases left in between. This CDR3 reads CASGSPLNGELFF. The CDR3 DNA reads TGTGCCAGCGGCTCCCCCCTAAACGGGGAGCTGTTTTTT. Together with reference TRBV7-9 and TRBJ2-2, the CDR3 gives the full variable domain: DTGVSQNPRHKITKRGQNVTFRCDPISEHNRLYWYRQTLGQGPEFLTYFQNEAQLEKSRLLSDRFSAERPKGSFSTLEIQRTEQGDSAMYLCASGSPLNGELFFGEGSRLTVL.